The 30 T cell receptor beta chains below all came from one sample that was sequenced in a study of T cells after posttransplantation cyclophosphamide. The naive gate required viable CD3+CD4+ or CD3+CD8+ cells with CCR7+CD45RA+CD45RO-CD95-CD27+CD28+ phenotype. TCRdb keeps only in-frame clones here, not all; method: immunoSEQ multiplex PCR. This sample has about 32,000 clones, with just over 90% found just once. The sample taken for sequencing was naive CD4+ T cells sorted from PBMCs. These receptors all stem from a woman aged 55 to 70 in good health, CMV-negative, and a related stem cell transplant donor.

CDR3 nucleotides: TGTGCCAGCAGCCGCAGCCTCCAGGGTCCGAATTCACCCCTCCACTTT. It codes for CASSRSLQGPNSPLHF. This chain links TRBV11-2 with TRBJ1-6, with D possibly matching TRBD1 (5 bases). The germline CDR1 and CDR2 sequences are SGHAT and FQNNGV. Trimming shortened V by 5 bases and J by 7 bases, and 18 bases separated the two germline ends. The CDR3 runs 16 residues.

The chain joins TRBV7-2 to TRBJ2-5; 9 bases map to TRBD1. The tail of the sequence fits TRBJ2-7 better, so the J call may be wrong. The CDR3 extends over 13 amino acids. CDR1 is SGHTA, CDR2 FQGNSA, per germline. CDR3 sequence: CASSLEQGAEQYF. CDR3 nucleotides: TGTGCCAGCAGCTTAGAACAGGGGGCCGAGCAGTACTTC.

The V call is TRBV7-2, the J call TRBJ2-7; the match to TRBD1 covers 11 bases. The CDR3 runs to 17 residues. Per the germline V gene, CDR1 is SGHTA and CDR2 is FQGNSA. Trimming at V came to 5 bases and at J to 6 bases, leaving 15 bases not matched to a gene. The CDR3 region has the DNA TGTGCCAGCAGCCCTCACTCCTCCGGACAGGGGGCGGGCGAGCAGTACTTC. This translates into CASSPHSSGQGAGEQYF. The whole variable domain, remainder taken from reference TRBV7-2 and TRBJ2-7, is GAGVSQSPSNKVTEKGKDVELRCDPISGHTALYWYRQSLGQGLEFLIYFQGNSAPDKSGLPSDRFSAERTGGSVSTLTIQRTQQEDSAVYLCASSPHSSGQGAGEQYFGPGTRLTVT.

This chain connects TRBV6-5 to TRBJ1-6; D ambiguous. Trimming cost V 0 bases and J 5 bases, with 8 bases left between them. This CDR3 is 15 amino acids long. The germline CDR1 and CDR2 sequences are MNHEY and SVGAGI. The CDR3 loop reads CASSYSKADNSPLHF. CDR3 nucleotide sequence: TGTGCCAGCAGTTACTCGAAGGCGGATAATTCACCCCTCCACTTT.

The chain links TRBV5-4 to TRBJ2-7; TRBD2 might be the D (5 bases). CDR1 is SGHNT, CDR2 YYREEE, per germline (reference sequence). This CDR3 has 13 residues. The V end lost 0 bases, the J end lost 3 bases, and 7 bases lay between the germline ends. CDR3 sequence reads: CASSLATSYEQYF. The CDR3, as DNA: TGTGCCAGCAGCTTGGCCACTAGCTACGAGCAGTACTTC.

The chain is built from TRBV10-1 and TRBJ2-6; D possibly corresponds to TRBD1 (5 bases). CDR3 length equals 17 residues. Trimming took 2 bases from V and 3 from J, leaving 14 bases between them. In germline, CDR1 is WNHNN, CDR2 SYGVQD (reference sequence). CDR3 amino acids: CASSEDSLLRGANVLTF. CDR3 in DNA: TGCGCCAGCAGTGAGGACAGCCTTCTTCGTGGGGCCAACGTCCTGACTTTC.

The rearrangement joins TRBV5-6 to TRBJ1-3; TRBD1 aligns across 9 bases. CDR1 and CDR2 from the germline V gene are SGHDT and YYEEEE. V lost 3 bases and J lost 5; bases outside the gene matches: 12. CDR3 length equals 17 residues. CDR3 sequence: CASSSPTGGFYRNTIYF. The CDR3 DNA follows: TGTGCCAGCAGCTCCCCCACAGGGGGCTTTTATCGAAACACCATATATTTT.

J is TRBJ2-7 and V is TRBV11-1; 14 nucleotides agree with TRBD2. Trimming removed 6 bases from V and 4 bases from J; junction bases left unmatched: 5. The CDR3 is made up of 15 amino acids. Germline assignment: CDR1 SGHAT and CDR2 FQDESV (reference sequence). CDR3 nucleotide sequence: TGTGCCAGCAGTCAGACTAGCGGGGGGGCTTACGAGCAGTACTTC. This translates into CASSQTSGGAYEQYF.

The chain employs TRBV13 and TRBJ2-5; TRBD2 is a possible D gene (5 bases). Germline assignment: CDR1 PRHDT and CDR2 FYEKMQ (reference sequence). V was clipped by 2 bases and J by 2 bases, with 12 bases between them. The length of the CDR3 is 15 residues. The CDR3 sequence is CASSLRYRGQETQYF. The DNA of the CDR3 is TGTGCCAGCAGCTTACGATACAGAGGGCAAGAGACCCAGTACTTC.

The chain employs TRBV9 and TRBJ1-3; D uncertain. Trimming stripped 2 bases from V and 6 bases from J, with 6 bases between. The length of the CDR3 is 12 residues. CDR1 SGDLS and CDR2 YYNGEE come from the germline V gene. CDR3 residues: CASSVGENTIYF. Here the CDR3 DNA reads TGTGCCAGCAGCGTGGGAGAAAACACCATATATTTT.

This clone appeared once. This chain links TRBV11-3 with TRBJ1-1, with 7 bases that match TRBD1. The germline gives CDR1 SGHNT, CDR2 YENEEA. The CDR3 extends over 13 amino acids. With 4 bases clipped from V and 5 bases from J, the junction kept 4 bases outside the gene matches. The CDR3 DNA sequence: TGTGCCAGCAGCTCCAGGGGGAATACTGAAGCTTTCTTT. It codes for CASSSRGNTEAFF.

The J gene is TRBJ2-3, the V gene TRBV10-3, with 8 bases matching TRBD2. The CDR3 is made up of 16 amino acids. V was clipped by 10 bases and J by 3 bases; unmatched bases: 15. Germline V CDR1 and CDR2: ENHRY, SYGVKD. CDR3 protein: CATTRASGRGTDTQYF. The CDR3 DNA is TGTGCCACCACTAGGGCGAGCGGGAGAGGGACAGATACGCAGTATTTT.

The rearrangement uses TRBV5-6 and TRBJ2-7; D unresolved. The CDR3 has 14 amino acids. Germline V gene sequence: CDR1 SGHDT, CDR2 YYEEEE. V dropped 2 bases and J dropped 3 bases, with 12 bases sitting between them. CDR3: CASSLRRRYYEQYF. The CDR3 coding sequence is TGTGCCAGCAGCTTACGGAGACGGTACTACGAGCAGTACTTC.

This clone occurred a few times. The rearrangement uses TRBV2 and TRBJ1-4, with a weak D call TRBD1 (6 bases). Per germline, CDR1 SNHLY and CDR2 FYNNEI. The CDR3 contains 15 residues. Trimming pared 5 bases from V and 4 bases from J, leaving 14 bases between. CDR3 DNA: TGTGCCAGCAGTCCTACGACAGGAATTAATGAAAAACTGTTTTTT. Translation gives CASSPTTGINEKLFF. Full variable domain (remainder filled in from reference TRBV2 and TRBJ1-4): EPEVTQTPSHQVTQMGQEVILRCVPISNHLYFYWYRQILGQKVEFLVSFYNNEISEKSEIFDDQFSVERPDGSNFTLKIRSTKLEDSAMYFCASSPTTGINEKLFFGSGTQLSVL.

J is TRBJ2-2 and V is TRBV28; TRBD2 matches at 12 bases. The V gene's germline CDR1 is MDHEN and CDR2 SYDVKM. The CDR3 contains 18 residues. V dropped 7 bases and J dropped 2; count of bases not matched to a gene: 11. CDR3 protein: CASTLRTSGVPNTGELFF. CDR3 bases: TGTGCCAGCACCCTTAGGACTAGCGGGGTCCCAAACACCGGGGAGCTGTTTTTT. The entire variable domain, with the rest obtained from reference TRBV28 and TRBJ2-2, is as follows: DVKVTQSSRYLVKRTGEKVFLECVQDMDHENMFWYRQDPGLGLRLIYFSYDVKMKEKGDIPEGYSVSREKKERFSLILESASTNQTSMYLCASTLRTSGVPNTGELFFGEGSRLTVL.

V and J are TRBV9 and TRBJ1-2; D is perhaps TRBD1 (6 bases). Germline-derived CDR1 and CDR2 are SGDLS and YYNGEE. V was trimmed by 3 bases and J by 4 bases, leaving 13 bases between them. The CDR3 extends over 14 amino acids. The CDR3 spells CASSAGGHSYGYTF. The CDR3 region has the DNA TGTGCCAGCAGCGCGGGGGGGCACAGCTATGGCTACACCTTC.

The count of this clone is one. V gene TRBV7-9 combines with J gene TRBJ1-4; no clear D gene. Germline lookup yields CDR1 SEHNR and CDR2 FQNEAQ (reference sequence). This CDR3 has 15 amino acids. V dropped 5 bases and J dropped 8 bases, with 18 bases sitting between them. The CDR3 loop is CASSLSGGGREKLFF. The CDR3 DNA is TGTGCCAGCAGCCTCTCTGGAGGTGGGCGGGAAAAACTGTTTTTT.

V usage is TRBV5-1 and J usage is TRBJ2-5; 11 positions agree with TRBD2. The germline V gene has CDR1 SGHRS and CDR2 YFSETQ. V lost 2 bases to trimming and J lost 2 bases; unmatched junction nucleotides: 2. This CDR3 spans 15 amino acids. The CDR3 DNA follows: TGCGCCAGCAGCTTCACTAGCGGGGGTCAAGAGACCCAGTACTTC. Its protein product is CASSFTSGGQETQYF.

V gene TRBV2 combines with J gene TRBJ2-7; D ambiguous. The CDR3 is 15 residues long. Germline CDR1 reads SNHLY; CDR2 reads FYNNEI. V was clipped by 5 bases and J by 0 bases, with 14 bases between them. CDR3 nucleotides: TGTGCCAGCAGTCCCCGTGGCGGCCCCTCCTACGAGCAGTACTTC. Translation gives CASSPRGGPSYEQYF.

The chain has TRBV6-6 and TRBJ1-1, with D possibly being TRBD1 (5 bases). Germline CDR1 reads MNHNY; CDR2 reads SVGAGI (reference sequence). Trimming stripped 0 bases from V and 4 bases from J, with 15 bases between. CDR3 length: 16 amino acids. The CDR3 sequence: CASSYSSRSRGTEAFF. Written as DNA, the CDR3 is TGTGCCAGCAGTTACTCTTCAAGAAGTAGGGGCACTGAAGCTTTCTTT.

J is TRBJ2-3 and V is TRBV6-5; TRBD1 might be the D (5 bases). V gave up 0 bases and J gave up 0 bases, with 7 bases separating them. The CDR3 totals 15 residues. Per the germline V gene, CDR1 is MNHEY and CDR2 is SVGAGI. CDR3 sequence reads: CASSYSGASTDTQYF. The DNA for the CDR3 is TGTGCCAGCAGTTACTCAGGGGCCAGCACAGATACGCAGTATTTT.

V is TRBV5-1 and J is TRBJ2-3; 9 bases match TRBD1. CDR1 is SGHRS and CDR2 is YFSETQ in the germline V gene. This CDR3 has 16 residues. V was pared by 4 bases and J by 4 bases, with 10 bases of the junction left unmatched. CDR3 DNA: TGCGCCAGCAGCGGACAGGGGTCGCTCGTCGCAGATACGCAGTATTTT. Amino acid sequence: CASSGQGSLVADTQYF.

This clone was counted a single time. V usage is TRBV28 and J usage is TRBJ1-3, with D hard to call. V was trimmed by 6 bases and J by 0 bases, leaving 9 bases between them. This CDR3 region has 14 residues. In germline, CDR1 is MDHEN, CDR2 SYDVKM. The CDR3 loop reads CASSRPPSGNTIYF. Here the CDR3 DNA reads TGTGCCAGCAGCCGTCCCCCCTCTGGAAACACCATATATTTT.

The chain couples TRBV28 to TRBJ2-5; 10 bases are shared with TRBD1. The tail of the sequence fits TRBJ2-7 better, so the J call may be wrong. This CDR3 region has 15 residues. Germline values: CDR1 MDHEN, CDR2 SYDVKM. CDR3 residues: CASSTPGTGAYEQYF. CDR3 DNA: TGTGCCAGCAGTACTCCCGGGACAGGGGCCTACGAGCAGTACTTC.

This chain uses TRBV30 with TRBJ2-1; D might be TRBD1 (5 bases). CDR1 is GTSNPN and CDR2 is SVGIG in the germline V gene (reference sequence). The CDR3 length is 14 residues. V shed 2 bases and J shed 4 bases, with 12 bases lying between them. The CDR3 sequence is CAWSTGRAYNEQFF. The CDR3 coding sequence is TGTGCCTGGAGTACAGGACGGGCTTACAATGAGCAGTTCTTC.

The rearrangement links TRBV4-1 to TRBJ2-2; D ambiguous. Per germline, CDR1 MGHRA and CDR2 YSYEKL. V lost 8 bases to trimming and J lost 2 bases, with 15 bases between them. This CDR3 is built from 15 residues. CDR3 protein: CASSRSGENTGELFF. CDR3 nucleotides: TGCGCCAGCTCCAGGTCCGGTGAAAACACCGGGGAGCTGTTTTTT.

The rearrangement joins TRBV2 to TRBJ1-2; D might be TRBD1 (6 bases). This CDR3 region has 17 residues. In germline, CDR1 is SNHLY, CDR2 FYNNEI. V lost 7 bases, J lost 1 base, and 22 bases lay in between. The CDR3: CASTPIRTARVNYGYTF. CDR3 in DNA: TGTGCCAGCACCCCTATCCGGACAGCACGAGTTAACTATGGCTACACCTTC.

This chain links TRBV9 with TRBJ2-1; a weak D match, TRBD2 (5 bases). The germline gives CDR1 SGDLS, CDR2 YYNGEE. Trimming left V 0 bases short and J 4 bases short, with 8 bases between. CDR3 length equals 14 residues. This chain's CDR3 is CASSVGLLYNEQFF. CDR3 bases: TGTGCCAGCAGCGTAGGACTATTGTACAATGAGCAGTTCTTC.

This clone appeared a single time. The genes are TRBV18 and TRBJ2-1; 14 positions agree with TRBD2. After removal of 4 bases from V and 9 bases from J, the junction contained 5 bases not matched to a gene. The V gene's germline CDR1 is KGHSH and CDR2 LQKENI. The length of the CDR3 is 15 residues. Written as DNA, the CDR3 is TGTGCCAGCTCACGGGGACTAGCGGGAGTGATTGAGCAGTTCTTC. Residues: CASSRGLAGVIEQFF.

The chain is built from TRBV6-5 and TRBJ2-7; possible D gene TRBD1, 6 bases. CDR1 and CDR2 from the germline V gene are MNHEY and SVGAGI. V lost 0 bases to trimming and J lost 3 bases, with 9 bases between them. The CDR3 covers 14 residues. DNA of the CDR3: TGTGCCAGCAGTTACTCAGGACAGCTCTACGAGCAGTACTTC. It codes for CASSYSGQLYEQYF.